The 23 T cell receptor beta chains presented below share a single source sample, sequenced in a study of blood T cell repertoires in COVID-19. Sequenced by immunoSEQ multiplex PCR; TCRdb stores in-frame clones only, minus some. The profile shows around 25,000 clones, roughly 89% of them singletons. The sample was peripheral blood. Receptors originate from a woman aged 60-75 years with active COVID-19.

The V gene is TRBV24-1, the J gene TRBJ2-7, with TRBD2 as a possible D gene (6 bases). Germline V lookup: CDR1 KGHDR, CDR2 SFDVKD. Deletions cut 5 bases from V and 5 bases from J, with 12 bases between. The CDR3 is 13 amino acids. The CDR3: CATSGYWGDEQYF. The DNA for the CDR3 is TGTGCCACCAGTGGGTATTGGGGGGACGAGCAGTACTTC.

The V call is TRBV5-1, the J call TRBJ1-3; TRBD1 matches 7 bases. Germline CDR1 and CDR2: SGHRS and YFSETQ. With V trimmed by 0 bases and J by 4 bases, 4 bases remained unmatched. The CDR3 extends over 15 amino acids. The CDR3 DNA reads as TGCGCCAGCAGCTTGGAGGGGGCACGCGGAAACACCATATATTTT. Translated: CASSLEGARGNTIYF.

The chain has TRBV6-5 and TRBJ1-1; no reliable D call. Germline V gene sequence: CDR1 MNHEY, CDR2 SVGAGI. Trimming took 6 bases from V and 1 from J, leaving 12 bases between them. This CDR3 has 14 residues. The CDR3 protein is CASRSLGENTEAFF. Written as DNA, the CDR3 is TGTGCCAGCAGGTCCCTCGGGGAGAACACTGAAGCTTTCTTT.

The chain combines TRBV29-1 with TRBJ2-3; 9 nucleotides align to TRBD1. Germline V CDR1 and CDR2: SQVTM, ANQGSEA. The V segment lost 3 bases and the J segment 4 bases; nucleotides outside the gene matches: 11. The CDR3 has 16 amino acids. For the CDR3, the DNA is TGCAGCGTTGAGGGAATACCGGGACAGGGTGCAGATACGCAGTATTTT. It encodes CSVEGIPGQGADTQYF.

This clone was seen only once. V and J are TRBV27 and TRBJ1-1, with 7 nucleotides matching TRBD1. V lost 9 bases to trimming and J lost 5 bases; unmatched junction nucleotides: 12. The length of the CDR3 is 14 residues. CDR1 MNHEY and CDR2 SMNVEV come from the germline V gene (reference sequence). CDR3 region: CASTQGGVGTEAFF. The DNA for the CDR3 is TGTGCCAGTACACAAGGGGGCGTCGGAACTGAAGCTTTCTTT.

This clone was picked up one time. At one end, the junction sequence differs from germline, possibly due to a read error. The rearrangement joins TRBV28 to TRBJ2-7; 8 bases are a match to TRBD1. This CDR3 is built from 16 residues. In germline, CDR1 is MDHEN, CDR2 SYDVKM. The CDR3 protein is CASSLSGGARSYEQYF. The CDR3 nucleotides read TGTGCCAGCAGCTTATCAGGGGGCGCGAGGTCTTATGAGCAGTACTTC.

The J gene is TRBJ2-1, the V gene TRBV5-1; TRBD1 aligns across 9 bases. The length of the CDR3 is 14 residues. Germline CDR1 is SGHRS and CDR2 is YFSETQ. The junction had 6 bases not matched to a gene; V was cut back by 4 bases and J by 7 bases. This CDR3 reads CASSTGGAGNEQFF. The CDR3 bases are TGCGCCAGCAGCACAGGGGGCGCGGGGAATGAGCAGTTCTTC.

The chain carries TRBV4-1 and TRBJ2-2; 9 nucleotides agree with TRBD1. CDR3 length: 16 residues. CDR1 and CDR2 from the germline V gene are MGHRA and YSYEKL. The V gene end was trimmed by 4 bases and the J gene end by 6 bases; junction bases not matched to a gene: 9. CDR3 sequence reads: CASSRSGTGLSGELFF. CDR3 in DNA: TGCGCCAGCAGCCGATCCGGGACAGGGCTGTCCGGGGAGCTGTTTTTT.

V and J are TRBV29-1 and TRBJ2-5, with D hard to call. The CDR3 covers 13 residues. Germline values: CDR1 SQVTM, CDR2 ANQGSEA. V lost 4 bases and J lost 1, with 10 bases in between. This CDR3 is CSVVRVAQETQYF. The CDR3 bases are TGCAGCGTTGTTCGGGTAGCCCAAGAGACCCAGTACTTC.

This sequence joins TRBV5-5 and TRBJ1-1; 8 nucleotides match TRBD1. Trimming at V came to 3 bases and at J to 3 bases, leaving 7 bases not matched to a gene. This CDR3 comprises 15 residues. Germline CDR1 is SGHKS and CDR2 is YYEKEE (reference sequence). CDR3 protein: CASSWMDRVHTEAFF. CDR3 sequence (DNA): TGTGCCAGCAGCTGGATGGACAGGGTCCACACTGAAGCTTTCTTT. The complete variable domain, with remaining parts taken from reference TRBV5-5 and TRBJ1-1, reads DAGVTQSPTHLIKTRGQQVTLRCSPISGHKSVSWYQQVLGQGPQFIFQYYEKEERGRGNFPDRFSARQFPNYSSELNVNALLLGDSALYLCASSWMDRVHTEAFFGQGTRLTVV.

The V gene is TRBV5-4, the J gene TRBJ2-1, with 11 nucleotides matching TRBD2. The J segment lost 6 bases and the V segment lost 4 bases, leaving 6 bases of the junction unmatched. Germline CDR1 is SGHNT and CDR2 is YYREEE (reference sequence). The CDR3 covers 15 residues. In DNA, the CDR3 is TGTGCCAGCAGCACGGGACTAGCGGACTTCAATGAGCAGTTCTTC. Translating gives CASSTGLADFNEQFF.

V gene TRBV18 combines with J gene TRBJ2-7; 13 bases are shared with TRBD2. CDR1 KGHSH and CDR2 LQKENI come from the germline V gene. CDR3 size: 15 residues. The junction had 2 bases not matched to a gene; V was cut back by 3 bases and J by 3 bases. CDR3 sequence (DNA): TGTGCCAGCTCACCTTGGACTAGCGGGAGCTACGAGCAGTACTTC. It encodes CASSPWTSGSYEQYF.

V gene TRBV27 combines with J gene TRBJ2-7; D is possibly TRBD2 (5 bases). Trimming took off 0 bases at V and 4 bases at J, with 10 bases between the two ends. CDR3 length: 14 amino acids. Germline V gives CDR1 MNHEY, CDR2 SMNVEV (reference sequence). The CDR3 is CASSLSRDLYEQYF. CDR3 in DNA: TGTGCCAGCAGTTTATCACGGGATTTGTACGAGCAGTACTTC.

The CDR3 region has the DNA TGTGCCAGCAGCGTCAGGGACATCTCCTACAATGAGCAGTTCTTC. Its translation: CASSVRDISYNEQFF. V gene TRBV9 combines with J gene TRBJ2-1, with TRBD1 as a possible D gene (6 bases). V was cut by 2 bases and J by 0 bases, with 9 bases left in between. Looked up from germline, CDR1 is SGDLS and CDR2 is YYNGEE. The CDR3 length is 15 residues.

About this clone itself: Germline is not matched at one junction end, which may reflect a read error. The V and J genes are TRBV2 and TRBJ2-7; D might be TRBD2 (5 bases). Germline V gene sequence: CDR1 SNHLY, CDR2 FYNNEI. This CDR3 is built from 17 residues. The CDR3 sequence: CASSVVGRGRFLYGQYF. The CDR3 coding sequence is TGTGCCAGCAGTGTTGTGGGAAGAGGGCGGTTTCTCTACGGGCAGTACTTC. The entire variable domain, with the rest obtained from reference TRBV2 and TRBJ2-7, is as follows: EPEVTQTPSHQVTQMGQEVILRCVPISNHLYFYWYRQILGQKVEFLVSFYNNEISEKSEIFDDQFSVERPDGSNFTLKIRSTKLEDSAMYFCASSVVGRGRFLYGQYFGPGTRLTVT.

This chain connects TRBV5-1 to TRBJ2-1; 8 nucleotides match TRBD1. Losses at the gene ends were 0 bases for V and 6 bases for J; bases not matched to a gene: 5. Germline assignment: CDR1 SGHRS and CDR2 YFSETQ. The CDR3 length is 15 residues. CDR3 amino acids: CASSLGGQVVNEQFF. In nucleotides, the CDR3 is TGCGCCAGCAGCTTGGGGGGACAGGTCGTCAATGAGCAGTTCTTC.

The genes are TRBV7-2 and TRBJ1-2, with 7 bases aligning to TRBD1. This CDR3 spans 15 amino acids. Germline assignment: CDR1 SGHTA and CDR2 FQGNSA. The trim removed 1 base at V and 2 bases at J, leaving 4 bases unmatched. CDR3 region: CASSLDPGGNYGYTF. In DNA, the CDR3 is TGTGCCAGCAGCTTAGATCCAGGGGGAAACTATGGCTACACCTTC. The full variable domain, with the rest looked up from reference TRBV7-2 and TRBJ1-2, is GAGVSQSPSNKVTEKGKDVELRCDPISGHTALYWYRQSLGQGLEFLIYFQGNSAPDKSGLPSDRFSAERTGGSVSTLTIQRTQQEDSAVYLCASSLDPGGNYGYTFGSGTRLTVV.

The chain joins TRBV5-1 to TRBJ1-3; no firm D call. This CDR3 spans 17 amino acids. The germline CDR1 and CDR2 sequences are SGHRS and YFSETQ. V shed 0 bases and J shed 4 bases, with 17 bases lying between them. The CDR3 coding sequence is TGCGCCAGCAGCTTGGTTATGGGCTTGGGTACAGGAAACACCATATATTTT. Protein sequence: CASSLVMGLGTGNTIYF.

The chain is built from TRBV15 and TRBJ2-7; no definite D call. Germline values: CDR1 LNHNV, CDR2 YYDKDF (reference sequence). The CDR3 is 13 amino acids. Trimming removed 2 bases from V and 4 bases from J, with 9 bases in between. CDR3 protein: CATSRSASYEQYF. The CDR3 DNA is TGTGCCACCAGCAGAAGCGCTAGTTACGAGCAGTACTTC.

The chain is built from TRBV28 and TRBJ2-7; perhaps TRBD1 as D (5 bases). Trimming removed 6 bases at V and 2 bases at J, with 14 bases between. The CDR3 runs 14 residues. CDR1 is MDHEN, CDR2 SYDVKM, per germline. The CDR3 bases are TGTGCCAGCAGAACCCAGGGCGTCACCTACGAGCAGTACTTC. Residues: CASRTQGVTYEQYF.

The rearrangement links TRBV2 to TRBJ2-1; possible D gene TRBD1, 8 bases. The ends were cut back, 1 base at V and 7 bases at J, with 11 bases in the middle. Germline lookup yields CDR1 SNHLY and CDR2 FYNNEI. This CDR3 region has 14 residues. The CDR3 sequence: CASSEDRGGNEQFF. The CDR3 nucleotides read TGTGCCAGCAGTGAAGACAGGGGGGGAAATGAGCAGTTCTTC.

The V and J genes are TRBV2 and TRBJ2-5; D unclear. The V end lost 6 bases, the J end lost 5 bases, and 10 bases lay between the germline ends. Looked up from germline, CDR1 is SNHLY and CDR2 is FYNNEI. There are 12 residues in the CDR3. DNA of the CDR3: TGTGCCAGCAGACCTGAGGTGGAGACCCAGTACTTC. Amino acids: CASRPEVETQYF.

The V gene is TRBV3-1 (or the pseudogene TRBV3-2), the J gene TRBJ2-4, with D possibly TRBD1 on 6 matching bases. The CDR3 length is 16 residues. V was trimmed by 0 bases and J by 1 base, leaving 10 bases between them. Germline V lookup: CDR1 LGHDT, CDR2 YNNKEL (reference sequence). The DNA of the CDR3 is TGTGCCAGCAGCCAAGAAACTCAGGGGGCCAAAAACATTCAGTACTTC. It is translated as CASSQETQGAKNIQYF.